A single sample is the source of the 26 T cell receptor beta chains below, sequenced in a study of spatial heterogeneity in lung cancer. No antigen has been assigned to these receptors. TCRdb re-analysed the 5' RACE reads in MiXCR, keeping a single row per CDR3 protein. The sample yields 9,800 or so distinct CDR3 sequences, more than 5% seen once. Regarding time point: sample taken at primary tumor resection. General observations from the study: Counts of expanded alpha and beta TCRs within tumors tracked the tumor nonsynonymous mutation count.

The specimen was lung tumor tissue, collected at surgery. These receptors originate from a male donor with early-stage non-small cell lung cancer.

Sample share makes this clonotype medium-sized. CDR3 DNA sequence: TGTGCCAGCAGCCAATCTAGATTTTACACCGGGGAGCTGTTTTTT. Translating it yields CASSQSRFYTGELFF. J is TRBJ2-2 and V is TRBV14; D not certain. Germline V gives CDR1 SGHDN, CDR2 FVKESK. The CDR3 has 15 residues. V was shortened by 2 bases and J by 3 bases, with 10 bases between the two germline ends.

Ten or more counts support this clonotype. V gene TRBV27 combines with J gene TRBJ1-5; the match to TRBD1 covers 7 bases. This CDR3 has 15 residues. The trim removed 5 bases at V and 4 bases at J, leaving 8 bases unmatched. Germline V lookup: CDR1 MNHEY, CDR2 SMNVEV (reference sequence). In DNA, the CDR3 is TGTGCCAGCAGTCCGTGGACAGGAGGGAATCAGCCCCAGCATTTT. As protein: CASSPWTGGNQPQHF.

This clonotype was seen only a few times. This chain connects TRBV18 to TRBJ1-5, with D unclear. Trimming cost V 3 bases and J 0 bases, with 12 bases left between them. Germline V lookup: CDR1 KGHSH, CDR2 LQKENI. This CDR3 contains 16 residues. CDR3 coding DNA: TGTGCCAGCTCACCCTTTCGGGCTGATAGCAATCAGCCCCAGCATTTT. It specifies CASSPFRADSNQPQHF.

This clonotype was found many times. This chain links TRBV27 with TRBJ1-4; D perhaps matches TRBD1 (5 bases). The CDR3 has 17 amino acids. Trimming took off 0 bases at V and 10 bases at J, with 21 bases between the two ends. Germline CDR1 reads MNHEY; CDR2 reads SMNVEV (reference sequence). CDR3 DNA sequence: TGTGCCAGCAGTTTATCGGAGAGGGGCCAGCTTGGTGGAAAACTGTTTTTT. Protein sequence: CASSLSERGQLGGKLFF.

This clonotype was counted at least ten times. The CDR3 nucleotides read TGTGCCAGCTCACTTCGGGGCAATCAGCCCCAGCATTTT. The encoded protein is CASSLRGNQPQHF. The chain employs TRBV18 and TRBJ1-5; no clear D. This CDR3 is built from 13 residues. The V end was cut by 4 bases, the J end by 2 bases, with 6 bases between. Germline V lookup: CDR1 KGHSH, CDR2 LQKENI.

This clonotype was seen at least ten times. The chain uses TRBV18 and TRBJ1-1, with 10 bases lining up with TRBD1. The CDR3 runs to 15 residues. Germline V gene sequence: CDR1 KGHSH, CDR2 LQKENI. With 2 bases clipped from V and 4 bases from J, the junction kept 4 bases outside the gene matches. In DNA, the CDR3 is TGTGCCAGCTCACCAGACAGGGGGCAGAGCACTGAAGCTTTCTTT. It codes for CASSPDRGQSTEAFF.

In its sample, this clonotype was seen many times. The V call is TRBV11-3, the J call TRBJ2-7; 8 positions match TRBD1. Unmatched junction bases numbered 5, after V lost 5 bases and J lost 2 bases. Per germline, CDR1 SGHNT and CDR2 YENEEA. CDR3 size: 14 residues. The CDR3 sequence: CASSPGTGPYEQYF. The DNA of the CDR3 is TGTGCCAGCAGCCCCGGGACAGGACCCTACGAGCAGTACTTC.

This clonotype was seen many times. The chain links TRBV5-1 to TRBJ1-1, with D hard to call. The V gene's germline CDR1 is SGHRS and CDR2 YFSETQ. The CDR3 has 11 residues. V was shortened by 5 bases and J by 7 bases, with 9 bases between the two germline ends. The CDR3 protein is CASSGSGEAFF. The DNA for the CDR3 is TGCGCCAGCAGTGGGTCGGGTGAAGCTTTCTTT.

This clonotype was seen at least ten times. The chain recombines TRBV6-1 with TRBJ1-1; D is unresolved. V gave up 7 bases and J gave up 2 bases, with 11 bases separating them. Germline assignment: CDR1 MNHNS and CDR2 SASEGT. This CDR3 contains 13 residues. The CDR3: CASTQGRNTEAFF. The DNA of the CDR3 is TGTGCCAGCACCCAAGGGCGCAACACTGAAGCTTTCTTT.

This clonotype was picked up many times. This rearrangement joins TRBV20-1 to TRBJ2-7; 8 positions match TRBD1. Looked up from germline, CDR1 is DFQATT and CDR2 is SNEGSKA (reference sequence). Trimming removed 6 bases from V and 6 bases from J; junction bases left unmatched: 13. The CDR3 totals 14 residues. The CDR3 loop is CSATGGTPLFEQYF. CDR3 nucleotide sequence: TGCAGTGCCACAGGGGGGACTCCTCTCTTCGAGCAGTACTTC.

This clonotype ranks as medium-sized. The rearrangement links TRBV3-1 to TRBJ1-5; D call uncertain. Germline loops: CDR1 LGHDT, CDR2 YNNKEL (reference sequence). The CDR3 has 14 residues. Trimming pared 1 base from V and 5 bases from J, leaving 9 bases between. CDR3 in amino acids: CASSQVTTDQPQHF. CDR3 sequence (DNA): TGTGCCAGCAGCCAAGTCACGACCGATCAGCCCCAGCATTTT. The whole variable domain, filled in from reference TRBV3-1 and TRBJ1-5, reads DTAVSQTPKYLVTQMGNDKSIKCEQNLGHDTMYWYKQDSKKFLKIMFSYNNKELIINETVPNRFSPKSPDKAHLNLHINSLELGDSAVYFCASSQVTTDQPQHFGDGTRLSIL.

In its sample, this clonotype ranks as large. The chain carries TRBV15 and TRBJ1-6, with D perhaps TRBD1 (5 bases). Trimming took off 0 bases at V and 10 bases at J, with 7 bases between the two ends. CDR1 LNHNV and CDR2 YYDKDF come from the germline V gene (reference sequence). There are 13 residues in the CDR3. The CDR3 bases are TGTGCCACCAGCAGAGAAGGGGTATCACCCCTCCACTTT. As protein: CATSREGVSPLHF.

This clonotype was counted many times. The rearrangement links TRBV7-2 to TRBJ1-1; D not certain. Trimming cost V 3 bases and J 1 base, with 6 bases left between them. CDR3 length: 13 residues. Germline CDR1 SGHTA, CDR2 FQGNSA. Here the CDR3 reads CASSFYQNTEAFF. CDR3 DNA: TGTGCCAGCAGCTTTTATCAGAACACTGAAGCTTTCTTT.

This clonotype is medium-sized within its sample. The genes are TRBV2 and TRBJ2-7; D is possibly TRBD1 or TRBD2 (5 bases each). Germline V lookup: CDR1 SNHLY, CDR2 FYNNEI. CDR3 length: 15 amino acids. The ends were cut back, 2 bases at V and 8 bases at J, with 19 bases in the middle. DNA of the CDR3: TGTGCCAGCAGTGAACAGAGGGGCCCCTATACGAAGCAGTACGTC. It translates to CASSEQRGPYTKQYV.

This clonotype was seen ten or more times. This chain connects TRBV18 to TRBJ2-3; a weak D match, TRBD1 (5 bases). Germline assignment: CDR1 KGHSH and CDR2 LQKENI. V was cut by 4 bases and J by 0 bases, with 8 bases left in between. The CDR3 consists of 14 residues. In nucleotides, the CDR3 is TGTGCCAGCTCACGACAGATGAGCACAGATACGCAGTATTTT. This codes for CASSRQMSTDTQYF.

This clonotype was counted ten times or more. CDR3 amino acids: CSASTSLYNSPLHF. The CDR3 DNA is TGCAGTGCTAGTACAAGCCTCTATAATTCACCCCTCCACTTT. The gene calls are TRBV20-1 and TRBJ1-6; D remains ambiguous. The CDR3 runs to 14 residues. Germline V CDR1 and CDR2: DFQATT, SNEGSKA (reference sequence). V gave up 3 bases and J gave up 3 bases, with 9 bases separating them.

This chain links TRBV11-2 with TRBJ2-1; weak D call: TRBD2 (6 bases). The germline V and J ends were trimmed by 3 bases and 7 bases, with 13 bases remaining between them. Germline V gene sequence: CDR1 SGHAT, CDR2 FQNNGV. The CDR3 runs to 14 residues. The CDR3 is CASSLAGRVNEQFF. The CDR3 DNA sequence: TGTGCCAGCAGCTTGGCGGGGCGTGTAAATGAGCAGTTCTTC.

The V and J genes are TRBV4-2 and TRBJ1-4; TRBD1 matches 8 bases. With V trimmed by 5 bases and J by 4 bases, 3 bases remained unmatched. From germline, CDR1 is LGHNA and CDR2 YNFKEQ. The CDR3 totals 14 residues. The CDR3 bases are TGTGCCAGCAGCGATGGACAGGGTAATGAAAAACTGTTTTTT. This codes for CASSDGQGNEKLFF.

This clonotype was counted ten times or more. The DNA of the CDR3 is TGCAGTGCTTCCCGACAGGGCGAGACCCAGTACTTC. Encoded protein: CSASRQGETQYF. The V gene is TRBV20-1, the J gene TRBJ2-5; 7 bases line up with TRBD1. The germline CDR1 and CDR2 sequences are DFQATT and SNEGSKA (reference sequence). CDR3 length: 12 amino acids. Unmatched junction bases numbered 5, after V lost 5 bases and J lost 5 bases.

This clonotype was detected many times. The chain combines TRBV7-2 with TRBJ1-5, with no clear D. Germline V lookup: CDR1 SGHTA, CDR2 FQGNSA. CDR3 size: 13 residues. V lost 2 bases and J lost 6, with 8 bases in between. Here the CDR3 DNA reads TGTGCCAGCAGCTTATTGAATCTTCAGCCCCAGCATTTT. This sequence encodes CASSLLNLQPQHF.

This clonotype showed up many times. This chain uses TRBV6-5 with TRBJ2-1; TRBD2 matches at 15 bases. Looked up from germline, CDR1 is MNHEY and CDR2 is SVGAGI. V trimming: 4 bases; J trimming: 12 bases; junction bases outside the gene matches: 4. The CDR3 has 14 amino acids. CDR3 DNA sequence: TGTGCCAGCAGTTTGGGACTAGCGGGGGGTGTGCAGTTCTTC. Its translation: CASSLGLAGGVQFF.

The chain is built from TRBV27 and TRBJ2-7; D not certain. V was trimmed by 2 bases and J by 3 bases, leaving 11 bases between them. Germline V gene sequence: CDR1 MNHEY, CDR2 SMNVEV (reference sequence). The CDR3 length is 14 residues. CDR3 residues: CASSLNGRHYEQYF. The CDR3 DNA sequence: TGTGCCAGCAGTTTAAACGGAAGACACTACGAGCAGTACTTC.

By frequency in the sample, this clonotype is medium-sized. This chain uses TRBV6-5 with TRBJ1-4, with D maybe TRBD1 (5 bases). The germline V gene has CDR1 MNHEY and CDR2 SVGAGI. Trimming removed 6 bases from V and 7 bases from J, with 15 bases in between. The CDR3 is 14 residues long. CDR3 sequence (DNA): TGTGCCAGCAGCCCGGGGCGTGCGGGTGAAAAACTGTTTTTT. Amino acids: CASSPGRAGEKLFF.

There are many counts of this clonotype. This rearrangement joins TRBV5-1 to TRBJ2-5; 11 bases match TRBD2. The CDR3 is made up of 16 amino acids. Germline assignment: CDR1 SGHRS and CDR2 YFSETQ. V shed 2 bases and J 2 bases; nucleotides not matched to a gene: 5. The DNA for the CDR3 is TGCGCCAGCAGCTTCTTCCTAGCGGGAGGTCAAGAGACCCAGTACTTC. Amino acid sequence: CASSFFLAGGQETQYF. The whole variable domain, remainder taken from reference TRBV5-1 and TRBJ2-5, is KAGVTQTPRYLIKTRGQQVTLSCSPISGHRSVSWYQQTPGQGLQFLFEYFSETQRNKGNFPGRFSGRQFSNSRSEMNVSTLELGDSALYLCASSFFLAGGQETQYFGPGTRLLVL.

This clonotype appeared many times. The CDR3 region has the DNA TGTGCCAGCAGTTTAGGGGGGACGAACACTGAAGCTTTCTTT. Protein sequence: CASSLGGTNTEAFF. The chain recombines TRBV12-3 or TRBV12-4 with TRBJ1-1; weak D call: TRBD1 (5 bases). Between the trimmed V and J ends, which lost 1 base and 1 base, there was a span of 7 bases. This CDR3 is 14 amino acids long.

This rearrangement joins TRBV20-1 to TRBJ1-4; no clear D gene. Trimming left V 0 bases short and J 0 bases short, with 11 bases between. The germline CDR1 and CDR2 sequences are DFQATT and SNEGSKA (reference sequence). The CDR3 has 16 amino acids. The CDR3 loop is CSARDSGIATNEKLFF. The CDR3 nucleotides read TGCAGTGCTAGAGATTCGGGGATTGCAACTAATGAAAAACTGTTTTTT.